Shown below are 24 T cell receptor beta chains from a single sample sequenced in a study of molecular identifiers for immune sequencing clone quantification. TCRdb analysed the PCR reads with MiXCR anew, one entry per CDR3 protein. This sample has approximately 100,000 distinct CDR3 sequences, with over 30% found just once. Sequencing was carried out using naive CD8+ T cells from blood, with Jurkat cell RNA spiked in. As to subset: FACS-sorted CD8+CD4-CCR7+CD45RA+ naive T cells. The receptors come from a human donor in good health. Some libraries in this study had Jurkat cell RNA spiked in.

This sequence joins TRBV29-1 and TRBJ2-1; TRBD2 matches 9 bases. Germline loops: CDR1 SQVTM, CDR2 ANQGSEA. V was clipped by 4 bases and J by 3 bases; unmatched bases: 4. The CDR3 is 14 amino acids. The CDR3 region is CSVVSSGNYNEQFF. The CDR3 coding sequence is TGCAGCGTTGTCTCTAGCGGGAACTACAATGAGCAGTTCTTC.

As regards this clonotype: A read error may be the cause here, since a much bigger clone is one base away. The rearrangement joins TRBV5-6 to TRBJ2-4; 7 bases map to TRBD1. CDR3 length: 11 amino acids. Per germline, CDR1 SGHDT and CDR2 YYEEEE. V lost 5 bases, J lost 15 bases, and 8 bases stayed unmatched. The CDR3 reads CASSYGTERYF. The CDR3 bases are TGTGCCAGCAGTTATGGGACAGAACGGTACTTC.

V is TRBV13 and J is TRBJ2-3; 7 bases line up with TRBD2. Germline assignment: CDR1 PRHDT and CDR2 FYEKMQ (reference sequence). After removal of 5 bases from V and 1 base from J, the junction contained 9 bases not matched to a gene. This CDR3 region has 16 residues. The CDR3 loop reads CASSPLPSGGTDTQYF. The CDR3 DNA is TGTGCCAGCAGCCCACTCCCTAGCGGAGGCACAGATACGCAGTATTTT. Drawing the rest from reference TRBV13 and TRBJ2-3, the complete variable domain is AAGVIQSPRHLIKEKRETATLKCYPIPRHDTVYWYQQGPGQDPQFLISFYEKMQSDKGSIPDRFSAQQFSDYHSELNMSSLELGDSALYFCASSPLPSGGTDTQYFGPGTRLTVL.

The rearrangement uses TRBV2 and TRBJ2-3, with 11 bases aligning to TRBD1. Germline V CDR1 and CDR2: SNHLY, FYNNEI. The ends lost 0 bases at V and 2 bases at J; junction bases unmatched: 4. The length of the CDR3 is 17 residues. CDR3 sequence: CASSEAGDRGSTDTQYF. The CDR3 DNA reads as TGTGCCAGCAGTGAAGCGGGGGACAGGGGGTCCACAGATACGCAGTATTTT.

Notes on this clonotype: Because the CDR3 is missing its conserved closing phenylalanine or tryptophan, this is likely a read error. The CDR3 region is CACSSGTPGGQYI. CDR3 nucleotide sequence: TGTGCCTGTAGTTCCGGGACCCCGGGCGGGCAGTACATC. The rearrangement links TRBV12-3 or TRBV12-4 to TRBJ2-7; the D gene could be TRBD1 or TRBD2 (5 bases each). V was pared by 11 bases and J by 9 bases, with 23 bases between. The CDR3 length is 13 residues.

This clonotype was detected many times. The V gene is TRBV29-1, the J gene TRBJ2-3, with unresolved D. V lost 6 bases and J 0 bases, leaving 7 bases between the germline ends. Germline V gene data show CDR1 as SQVTM and CDR2 as ANQGSEA. This CDR3 region has 12 residues. The CDR3 reads CSVGSSTDTQYF. The CDR3 DNA sequence: TGCAGCGTGGGGTCCAGCACAGATACGCAGTATTTT.

This clonotype has a handful of counts. This chain joins TRBV2 and TRBJ2-1; the match to TRBD1 covers 10 bases. The CDR3 is 14 amino acids. The V and J ends lost 5 bases and 8 bases, in that order; junction bases with no gene match: 6. The germline V gene has CDR1 SNHLY and CDR2 FYNNEI. The CDR3 spells CASSRQGAHHEQFF. The DNA of the CDR3 is TGTGCCAGCAGTAGACAGGGGGCGCACCATGAGCAGTTCTTC.

There are a few counts of this clonotype. The rearrangement links TRBV7-9 to TRBJ2-7; 13 bases are shared with TRBD2. Looked up from germline, CDR1 is SEHNR and CDR2 is FQNEAQ (reference sequence). The CDR3 runs 15 residues. J was trimmed by 5 bases and V by 5 bases; bases with no gene match: 6. The CDR3 region is CASSSRTSGSNEQYF. The CDR3 bases are TGTGCCAGCAGCAGCAGGACTAGCGGGAGCAACGAGCAGTACTTC.

The chain recombines TRBV14 with TRBJ2-5; D ambiguous. Deletions cut 2 bases from V and 5 bases from J, with 9 bases between. Germline CDR1 is SGHDN and CDR2 is FVKESK. The CDR3 totals 13 residues. The CDR3: CASSQWSFETQYF. As DNA, the CDR3 is TGTGCCAGCAGCCAATGGTCCTTTGAGACCCAGTACTTC.

This clonotype has just a few counts. At one end the junction does not follow the germline gene, possibly because of a read error. The chain employs TRBV4-3 and TRBJ2-7; maybe TRBD2 (5 bases). CDR1 and CDR2 from the germline V gene are LGHNA and YSLEER. The CDR3 is 14 residues long. CDR3 sequence (DNA): TGCGCCAGCAGCCAAGAGGGGAGCTCCTACGAGCAGAACTTC. It specifies CASSQEGSSYEQNF.

Regarding this clonotype: Here the CDR3 omits its conserved ending phenylalanine or tryptophan, so a read error is the likely source. It is unclear where the CDR3 begins or ends on the DNA, so no DNA is shown, and the CDR3 is as TCRdb lists it. V and J are TRBV9 and TRBJ2-7; TRBD2, the table's D call, was not compared with the DNA. The CDR3 is made up of 15 amino acids, end residues included. Germline assignment: CDR1 SGDLS and CDR2 YYNGEE. CDR3 amino acids: CASSPGSGAGYEQDY.

The gene calls are TRBV12-3 or TRBV12-4 and TRBJ1-1, with a tentative D call TRBD1 (5 bases). Trimming shortened V by 2 bases and J by 3 bases, and 13 bases separated the two germline ends. This CDR3 contains 15 residues. CDR3 nucleotide sequence: TGTGCCAGCAGTTTATGGTTTACAGGAGACACTGAAGCTTTCTTT. It codes for CASSLWFTGDTEAFF.

As concerns this clonotype: The conserved phenylalanine or tryptophan is not found at the CDR3 terminus, so this likely reflects a read error. The chain links TRBV23-1 to TRBJ2-7; maybe TRBD1 (6 bases). TRBV23-1 is known as an ORF, though its function is uncertain. CDR3 length: 14 amino acids. The V and J ends lost 6 bases and 2 bases respectively, with 14 bases between them. CDR3 sequence: CASSPGHRTYEQYI. As DNA, the CDR3 is TGCGCCAGCAGCCCGGGACACCGAACCTACGAGCAGTACATC.

This clonotype was seen a handful of times. J is TRBJ2-1 and V is TRBV19; 8 nucleotides match TRBD2. The CDR3 runs to 14 residues. The germline CDR1 and CDR2 sequences are LNHDA and SQIVND (reference sequence). J lost 10 bases, V lost 8 bases, and 13 bases had no gene match. The chain's CDR3 is CASDTGLGFYEQFF. CDR3 DNA sequence: TGTGCCAGTGATACGGGACTAGGATTTTACGAGCAGTTCTTC.

A note on this clonotype: The germline gene is not matched at one end of the junction; a read error may be the cause. V and J are TRBV5-1 and TRBJ2-7; a possible D gene is TRBD1 (6 bases). The germline V gene encodes CDR1 SGHRS and CDR2 YFSETQ. This CDR3 region has 15 residues. CDR3: CASSLDTGIFYGQYF. DNA of the CDR3: TGCGCCAGCAGCTTGGACACAGGGATTTTCTACGGGCAGTACTTC.

Notes on this clonotype: One end of the junction is discordant with germline, which a read error may explain. The J gene is TRBJ2-5, the V gene TRBV7-6, with TRBD2 as a possible D gene (5 bases). The CDR3 runs to 15 residues. CDR1 is SGHVS, CDR2 FNYEAQ, per germline. The CDR3 coding sequence is TGTGCCAGCAGCTTGCGGGCGCCTTTGAGAGAGCCCCAGTACTTC. It encodes CASSLRAPLREPQYF.

The table lists this clonotype with a few counts. The chain has TRBV24-1 and TRBJ2-7; TRBD2 might be the D (5 bases). Germline-derived CDR1 and CDR2 are KGHDR and SFDVKD. The CDR3 spans 12 residues. The germline V and J ends were trimmed by 6 bases and 7 bases, with 12 bases remaining between them. This chain's CDR3 is CATSPQPGEQYF. The CDR3, as DNA: TGTGCCACCAGTCCTCAACCGGGGGAGCAGTACTTC.

This clonotype was observed a few times. The V and J genes are TRBV6-2 or TRBV6-3 and TRBJ2-2; D is possibly TRBD1 (5 bases). CDR1 is MNHEY and CDR2 is SVGEGT in the germline V gene. The CDR3 runs to 15 residues. V was clipped by 10 bases and J by 4 bases, with 19 bases between them. The CDR3 spells CATGRRGQVTGELFF. CDR3 sequence (DNA): TGTGCCACCGGACGCCGAGGACAAGTCACCGGGGAGCTGTTTTTT.

Notes on this clonotype: Mismatch with germline at one junction end may stem from a read error. The rearrangement links TRBV4-3 to TRBJ2-6; possibly TRBD1 for D (6 bases). The CDR3 length is 15 residues. Germline CDR1 and CDR2: LGHNA and YSLEER. CDR3 in amino acids: CASKQGLPGANVLPF. The CDR3 region has the DNA TGCGCCAGTAAACAGGGTTTGCCCGGGGCCAACGTCCTGCCTTTC.

The chain has TRBV12-5 and TRBJ2-5; D remains ambiguous. Germline CDR1 LGHNT, CDR2 FRNRAP. V was shortened by 2 bases and J by 6 bases, with 13 bases between the two germline ends. This CDR3 contains 14 residues. This CDR3 reads CASGLSVLPQTQYF. The CDR3 DNA reads as TGTGCTAGTGGTTTGTCAGTGCTGCCTCAGACCCAGTACTTC.

This clonotype was observed at least ten times. The chain combines TRBV5-6 with TRBJ2-3; 9 nucleotides align to TRBD2. Trimming took 4 bases from V and 2 from J; bases not matched to a gene: 11. Germline CDR1 and CDR2: SGHDT and YYEEEE. The CDR3 is made up of 17 amino acids. The CDR3 sequence is CASSMIGSGRPTDTQYF. As DNA, the CDR3 is TGTGCCAGCAGCATGATAGGTAGCGGGAGACCCACAGATACGCAGTATTTT.

Concerning this clonotype: This may come from a read error, since a much larger clone is one base off. The chain uses TRBV3-1 and TRBJ2-7; weak D call: TRBD1 (6 bases). This CDR3 is 17 amino acids long. The V end was cut by 0 bases, the J end by 2 bases, with 17 bases between. Germline V gene data show CDR1 as LGHDT and CDR2 as YNNKEL (reference sequence). CDR3: CASSQDARTVYTYEQYF. Here the CDR3 DNA reads TGTGCCAGCAGCCAAGATGCGAGGACAGTGTACACCTACGAGCAGTACTTC.

V is TRBV28 and J is TRBJ2-1, with D unresolved. Germline CDR1 MDHEN, CDR2 SYDVKM. This CDR3 has 13 amino acids. Trimming removed 5 bases at V and 8 bases at J, with 13 bases between. CDR3 sequence (DNA): TGTGCCAGCAGTACCCGTAGCAGCGATGAGCAGTTCTTC. Translated: CASSTRSSDEQFF.

The sample holds a few counts of this clonotype. This chain joins TRBV7-9 and TRBJ2-3; no clear D gene. Germline lookup yields CDR1 SEHNR and CDR2 FQNEAQ (reference sequence). Deletions cut 0 bases from V and 0 bases from J, with 10 bases between. The CDR3 loop spans 16 amino acids. The CDR3 DNA is TGTGCCAGCAGCTTAGCGGAGACGGCTAGCACAGATACGCAGTATTTT. Protein product: CASSLAETASTDTQYF.